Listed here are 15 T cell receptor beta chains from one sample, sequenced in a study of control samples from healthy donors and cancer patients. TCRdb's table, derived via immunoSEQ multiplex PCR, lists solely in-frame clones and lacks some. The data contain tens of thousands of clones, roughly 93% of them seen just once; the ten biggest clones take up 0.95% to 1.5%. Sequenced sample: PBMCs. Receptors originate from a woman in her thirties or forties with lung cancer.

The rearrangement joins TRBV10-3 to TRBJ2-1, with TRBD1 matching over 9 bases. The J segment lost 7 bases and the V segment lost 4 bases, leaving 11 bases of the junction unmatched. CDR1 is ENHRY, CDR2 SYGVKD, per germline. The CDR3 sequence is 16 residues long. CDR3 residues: CAISGGLDRGGNEQFF. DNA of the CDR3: TGTGCCATCAGTGGGGGGCTGGACAGGGGAGGGAATGAGCAGTTCTTC.

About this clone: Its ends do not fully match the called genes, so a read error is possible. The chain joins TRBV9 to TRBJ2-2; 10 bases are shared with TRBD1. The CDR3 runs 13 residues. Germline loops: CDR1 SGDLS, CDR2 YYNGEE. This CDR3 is CATGTGDTGELFF. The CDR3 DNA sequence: TGCGCCACCGGGACAGGGGACACCGGGGAGCTGTTTTTT.

CDR3 amino acids: CASSKTFGSNQPQHF. The CDR3 DNA is TGTGCCAGCAGTAAGACCTTTGGGAGCAATCAGCCCCAGCATTTT. The V gene is TRBV6-5, the J gene TRBJ1-5; D ambiguous. The V end was cut by 5 bases, the J end by 1 base, with 12 bases between. This CDR3 is built from 15 residues. CDR1 and CDR2 from the germline V gene are MNHEY and SVGAGI.

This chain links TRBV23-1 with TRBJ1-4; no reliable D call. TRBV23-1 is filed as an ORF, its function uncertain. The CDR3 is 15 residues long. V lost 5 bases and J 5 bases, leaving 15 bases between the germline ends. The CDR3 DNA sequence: TGCGCCAGCAGTACCCCCCCCACCAGGAATGAAAAACTGTTTTTT. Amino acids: CASSTPPTRNEKLFF.

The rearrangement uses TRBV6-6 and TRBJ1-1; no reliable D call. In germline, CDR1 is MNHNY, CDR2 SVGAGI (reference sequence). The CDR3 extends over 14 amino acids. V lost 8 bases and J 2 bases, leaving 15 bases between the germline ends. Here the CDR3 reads CASRAGASNTEAFF. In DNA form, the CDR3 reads TGTGCCAGCCGGGCAGGCGCCTCAAACACTGAAGCTTTCTTT.

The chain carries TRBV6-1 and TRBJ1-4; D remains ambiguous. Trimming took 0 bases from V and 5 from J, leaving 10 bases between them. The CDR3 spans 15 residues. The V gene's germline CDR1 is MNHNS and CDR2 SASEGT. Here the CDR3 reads CASSEATQPNEKLFF. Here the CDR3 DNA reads TGTGCCAGCAGTGAAGCAACACAGCCCAATGAAAAACTGTTTTTT.

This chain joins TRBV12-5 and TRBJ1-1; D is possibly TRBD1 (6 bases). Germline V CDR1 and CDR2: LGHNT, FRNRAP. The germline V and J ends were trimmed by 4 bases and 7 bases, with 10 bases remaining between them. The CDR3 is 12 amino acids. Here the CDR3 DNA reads TGTGCTAGTGGTTACGGGACAAATGAAGCTTTCTTT. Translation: CASGYGTNEAFF.

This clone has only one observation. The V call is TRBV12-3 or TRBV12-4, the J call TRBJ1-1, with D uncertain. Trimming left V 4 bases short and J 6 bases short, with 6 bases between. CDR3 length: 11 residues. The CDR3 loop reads CASSSAAEAFF. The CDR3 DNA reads TGTGCCAGCAGTTCCGCGGCTGAAGCTTTCTTT.

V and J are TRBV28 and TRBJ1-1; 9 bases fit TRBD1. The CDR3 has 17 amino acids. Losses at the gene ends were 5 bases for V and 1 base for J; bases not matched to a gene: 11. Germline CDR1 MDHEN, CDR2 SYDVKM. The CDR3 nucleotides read TGTGCCAGCAGTCCCCGGGACAGGGAGGTTCGGAACACTGAAGCTTTCTTT. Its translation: CASSPRDREVRNTEAFF.

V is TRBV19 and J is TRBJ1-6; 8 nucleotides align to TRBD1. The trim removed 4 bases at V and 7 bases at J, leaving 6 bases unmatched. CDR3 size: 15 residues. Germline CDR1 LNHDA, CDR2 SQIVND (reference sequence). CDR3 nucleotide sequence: TGTGCCAGTAGTACGGACAGGGTGTGGAATTCACCCCTCCACTTT. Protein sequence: CASSTDRVWNSPLHF.

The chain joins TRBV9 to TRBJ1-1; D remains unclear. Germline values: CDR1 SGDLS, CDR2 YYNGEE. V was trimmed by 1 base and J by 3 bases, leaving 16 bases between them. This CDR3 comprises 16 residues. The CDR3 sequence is CASSVSSAAWDTEAFF. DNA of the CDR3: TGTGCCAGCAGCGTAAGCTCGGCAGCCTGGGACACTGAAGCTTTCTTT.

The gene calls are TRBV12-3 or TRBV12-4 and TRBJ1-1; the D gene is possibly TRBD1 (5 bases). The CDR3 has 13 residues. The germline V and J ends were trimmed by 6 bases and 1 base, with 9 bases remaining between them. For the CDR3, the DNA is TGTGCCAGCAGCGTGGGGCGGAACACTGAAGCTTTCTTT. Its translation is CASSVGRNTEAFF.

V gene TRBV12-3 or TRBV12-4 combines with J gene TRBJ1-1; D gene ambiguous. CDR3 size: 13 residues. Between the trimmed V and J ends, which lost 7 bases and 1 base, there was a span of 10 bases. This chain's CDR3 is CASTPAQNTEAFF. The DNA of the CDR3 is TGTGCCAGCACTCCCGCGCAGAACACTGAAGCTTTCTTT.

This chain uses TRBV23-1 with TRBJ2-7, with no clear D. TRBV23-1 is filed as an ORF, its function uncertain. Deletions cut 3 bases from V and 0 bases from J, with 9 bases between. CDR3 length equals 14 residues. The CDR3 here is CASSHWRSSYEQYF. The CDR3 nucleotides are TGCGCCAGCAGTCATTGGAGAAGCTCCTACGAGCAGTACTTC.

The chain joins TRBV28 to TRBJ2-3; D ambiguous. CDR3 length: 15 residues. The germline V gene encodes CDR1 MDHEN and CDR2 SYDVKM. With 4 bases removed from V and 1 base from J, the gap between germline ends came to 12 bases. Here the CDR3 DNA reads TGTGCCAGCAGTTACCCGCCCCAGGGCACAGATACGCAGTATTTT. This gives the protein CASSYPPQGTDTQYF.